This is a list of T cell receptor beta chains from one sample in a study of T-cell memory formation after mild COVID-19. MiXCR was run by TCRdb on the 5' RACE reads, yielding one entry per CDR3 protein. The sample has just over 400,000 distinct CDR3 sequences, about 25% seen once. Sequencing was performed on PBMCs or a T cell subset sorted from them (not recorded which). The receptor set was obtained from an adult woman who had mild COVID-19 (a few samples of this study predate the infection). Cell type and time point are not known. Each CDR3 is given with its conserved first and last residue. The D gene is left open where the match is weak. Rows give clone size only sometimes, using once, few, many, or a class for an expanded clone.

j_call: TRBJ2-2
clone_size: few
v_call: TRBV29-1
d_call: .
cdr3_aa: CSVEGVTGELFF
cdr3_nt: TGCAGCGTCGAGGGTGTGACCGGGGAGCTGTTTTTT

j_call: TRBJ1-1
clone_size: few
v_call: TRBV4-2
d_call: .
cdr3_aa: CASSQDGGTEAFF
cdr3_nt: TGTGCCAGCAGCCAAGATGGAGGAACTGAAGCTTTCTTT

j_call: TRBJ2-1
clone_size: .
v_call: TRBV11-2
d_call: .
cdr3_aa: CASSFRRVVNEQFF
cdr3_nt: TGTGCCAGCAGCTTCCGCAGAGTGGTCAATGAGCAGTTCTTC

j_call: TRBJ2-2
clone_size: few
v_call: TRBV12-3/TRBV12-4
d_call: TRBD2
cdr3_aa: CASRAGGSTPGELFF
cdr3_nt: TGTGCCAGCAGGGCAGGCGGGAGTACCCCCGGGGAGCTGTTTTTT

j_call: TRBJ2-5
clone_size: .
v_call: TRBV6-5
d_call: .
cdr3_aa: CASSQGPNQETQYF
cdr3_nt: TGTGCCAGCAGCCAGGGACCGAACCAAGAGACCCAGTACTTC

j_call: TRBJ1-1
clone_size: few
v_call: TRBV12-3/TRBV12-4
d_call: .
cdr3_aa: CASSLAGNREAFF
cdr3_nt: TGTGCCAGCAGTTTAGCGGGGAATCGTGAAGCTTTCTTT

j_call: TRBJ2-1
clone_size: .
v_call: TRBV9
d_call: TRBD2
cdr3_aa: CASSLRYGLAGDEQFF
cdr3_nt: TGTGCCAGCAGCCTCCGTTATGGACTAGCGGGAGATGAGCAGTTCTTC

j_call: TRBJ2-3
clone_size: .
v_call: TRBV9
d_call: TRBD2
cdr3_aa: CASSVLAERNTQYF
cdr3_nt: TGTGCCAGCAGCGTACTAGCGGAACGTAATACGCAGTATTTT

j_call: TRBJ1-2
clone_size: .
v_call: TRBV9
d_call: .
cdr3_aa: CASSNLQGGGYTF
cdr3_nt: TGTGCCAGCAGCAACCTTCAGGGCGGTGGCTACACCTTC

j_call: TRBJ1-5
clone_size: few
v_call: TRBV12-3/TRBV12-4
d_call: .
cdr3_aa: CASSTRQGNQPQHF
cdr3_nt: TGTGCCAGCAGCACGAGACAGGGCAATCAGCCCCAGCATTTT

j_call: TRBJ1-2
clone_size: many
v_call: TRBV7-8
d_call: .
cdr3_aa: CASSLVEGRDGYTF
cdr3_nt: TGTGCCAGCAGCTTAGTTGAGGGGCGCGATGGCTACACCTTC

j_call: TRBJ2-1
clone_size: .
v_call: TRBV7-2
d_call: TRBD2
cdr3_aa: CASSLREGTYNEQFF
cdr3_nt: TGTGCCAGCAGCTTAAGGGAGGGCACCTACAATGAGCAGTTCTTC

j_call: TRBJ2-5
clone_size: few
v_call: TRBV7-9
d_call: .
cdr3_aa: CASSFGPRETQYF
cdr3_nt: TGTGCCAGCAGCTTCGGCCCCCGAGAGACCCAGTACTTC

j_call: TRBJ2-2
clone_size: .
v_call: TRBV5-1
d_call: .
cdr3_aa: CASQPVGMGFETVWRTGELFF
cdr3_nt: TGCGCCAGCCAACCGGTAGGGATGGGGTTTGAGACAGTGTGGAGGACCGGGGAGCTGTTTTTT

j_call: TRBJ2-2
clone_size: .
v_call: TRBV30
d_call: .
cdr3_aa: CAWSQDTGELFF
cdr3_nt: TGTGCCTGGAGCCAAGACACCGGGGAGCTGTTTTTT

j_call: TRBJ2-7
clone_size: .
v_call: TRBV12-3/TRBV12-4
d_call: TRBD2
cdr3_aa: CASSATGTSGSYEQYF
cdr3_nt: TGTGCCAGCAGCGCCACCGGGACTAGCGGTTCCTACGAGCAGTACTTC

j_call: TRBJ2-1
clone_size: .
v_call: TRBV29-1
d_call: .
cdr3_aa: CSVEGKSGGGYNEQFF
cdr3_nt: TGCAGCGTTGAAGGAAAATCCGGTGGCGGTTACAATGAGCAGTTCTTC

j_call: TRBJ1-1
clone_size: .
v_call: TRBV29-1
d_call: .
cdr3_aa: CSVHSANTEAFF
cdr3_nt: TGCAGCGTTCACTCAGCGAACACTGAAGCTTTCTTT

j_call: TRBJ2-1
clone_size: many
v_call: TRBV29-1
d_call: .
cdr3_aa: CSAGSNDAQFF
cdr3_nt: TGCAGCGCTGGGAGTAATGATGCGCAGTTCTTC

j_call: TRBJ1-6
clone_size: few
v_call: TRBV3-1
d_call: .
cdr3_aa: CASSQERASPLHF
cdr3_nt: TGTGCCAGCAGCCAAGAAAGGGCATCACCCCTCCACTTT

j_call: TRBJ1-2
clone_size: .
v_call: TRBV3-1
d_call: TRBD1
cdr3_aa: CASSQGGRGRSGYTF
cdr3_nt: TGTGCCAGCAGCCAAGGTGGCAGGGGGCGGAGTGGCTACACCTTC

j_call: TRBJ2-7
clone_size: .
v_call: TRBV2
d_call: .
cdr3_aa: CASSEVDGRSSYEQYF
cdr3_nt: TGTGCCAGCAGTGAAGTCGACGGCAGGAGCTCCTACGAGCAGTACTTC

j_call: TRBJ2-3
clone_size: few
v_call: TRBV27
d_call: .
cdr3_aa: CASSHHRADTQYF
cdr3_nt: TGTGCCAGCAGTCACCACAGGGCAGATACGCAGTATTTT

j_call: TRBJ2-7
clone_size: .
v_call: TRBV6-5
d_call: TRBD2
cdr3_aa: CASSQQLAGGYEQYF
cdr3_nt: TGTGCCAGCAGTCAACAACTAGCGGGGGGCTACGAGCAGTACTTC

j_call: TRBJ2-3
clone_size: .
v_call: TRBV5-1
d_call: .
cdr3_aa: CASRTYLSTDTQYF
cdr3_nt: TGCGCCAGTAGGACGTATCTGAGCACAGATACGCAGTATTTT

j_call: TRBJ2-3
clone_size: few
v_call: TRBV7-9
d_call: .
cdr3_aa: CASSAQGGVTDTQYF
cdr3_nt: TGTGCCAGCAGCGCCCAGGGGGGTGTTACAGATACGCAGTATTTT

j_call: TRBJ2-7
clone_size: .
v_call: TRBV7-6
d_call: TRBD2
cdr3_aa: CASRQLAGISYEQYF
cdr3_nt: TGTGCCAGCAGACAACTAGCGGGGATCTCCTACGAGCAGTACTTC

j_call: TRBJ2-1
clone_size: .
v_call: TRBV12-3/TRBV12-4
d_call: .
cdr3_aa: CASSLLGGKDEQFF
cdr3_nt: TGTGCCAGCAGTTTGCTGGGGGGCAAGGATGAGCAGTTCTTC

j_call: TRBJ2-2
clone_size: few
v_call: TRBV4-1
d_call: TRBD2
cdr3_aa: CASSHRLAGGPNGELFF
cdr3_nt: TGCGCCAGCAGCCATCGACTAGCGGGGGGGCCGAACGGGGAGCTGTTTTTT

j_call: TRBJ2-4
clone_size: .
v_call: TRBV5-1
d_call: TRBD1
cdr3_aa: CASSVGQGADIQYF
cdr3_nt: TGCGCCAGCAGCGTCGGACAGGGGGCGGACATTCAGTACTTC

j_call: TRBJ1-1
clone_size: few
v_call: TRBV3-1
d_call: .
cdr3_aa: CASSQEGGNTEAFF
cdr3_nt: TGTGCCAGCAGCCAAGAGGGGGGGAACACTGAAGCTTTCTTT